These 24 T cell receptor beta chains were sequenced from one sample in a study of regulatory T cells in long-lasting Graves disease. Regarding time point: newly diagnosed GD, antithyroid drugs for less than 3 months. The TCR library was prepared using RNA isolated from PBMCs. Combining iRepertoire HTBI primers with Arm-PCR of CDR3 regions, the authors built TCR beta libraries. MiXCR, applied by TCRdb to the multiplex PCR reads, yields one record per CDR3 protein. Here the sample spans approximately 390,000 distinct CDR3 sequences, around 16% being singletons. The same sample was also studied in work on T cells in Graves' hyperthyroidism and ophthalmopathy.

The source material was peripheral blood mononuclear cells (PBMCs), sampled at new diagnosis, from a patient treated with antithyroid drugs. These TCRs come from a woman aged 18-29 years with Graves disease.

This clonotype has at least ten counts. The chain recombines TRBV12-3 or TRBV12-4 with TRBJ1-2, with 10 bases lining up with TRBD1. The junction had 8 bases not matched to a gene; V was cut back by 6 bases and J by 7 bases. The CDR3 is 14 residues long. CDR3 loop: CASSLDRGVGGYTF. CDR3 bases: TGTGCCAGCAGCCTGGACAGGGGGGTCGGTGGCTACACCTTC.

A few counts support this clonotype. The rearrangement uses TRBV4-1 and TRBJ2-4, with D unresolved. CDR3 length: 14 residues. CDR1 and CDR2 (germline): MGHRA, YSYEKL. V lost 0 bases to trimming and J lost 8 bases, with 11 bases between them. The CDR3, as DNA: TGCGCCAGCAGCCAAGATCAGCGAGCGTACATTCAGTACTTC. Its translation: CASSQDQRAYIQYF.

This clonotype has ten or more counts. This chain connects TRBV11-2 to TRBJ1-1; weak D call: TRBD1 (5 bases). The CDR3 loop spans 14 amino acids. CDR1 and CDR2 from the germline V gene are SGHAT and FQNNGV. V lost 0 bases and J lost 4, with 9 bases in between. The CDR3 region has the DNA TGTGCCAGCAGCTTAGAGGGAGGGGTCACTGAAGCTTTCTTT. It encodes CASSLEGGVTEAFF.

This clonotype was observed at least ten times. The chain carries TRBV2 and TRBJ1-5, with 7 positions matching TRBD1. This CDR3 is built from 14 residues. Trimming cost V 6 bases and J 7 bases; bases outside gene matches: 9. Germline assignment: CDR1 SNHLY and CDR2 FYNNEI. The chain's CDR3 is CASSQQGLGQPQHF. The CDR3 region has the DNA TGTGCCAGCAGCCAACAGGGGCTGGGGCAGCCCCAGCATTTT.

At least ten counts were recorded for this clonotype. CDR3 sequence (DNA): TGTGCCAGCAGCTTAAAGGAGGATACTGAAGCTTTCTTT. Protein product: CASSLKEDTEAFF. The J gene is TRBJ1-1, the V gene TRBV5-6; D is unclear. V lost 2 bases and J lost 5, with 10 bases in between. CDR1 SGHDT and CDR2 YYEEEE come from the germline V gene. The CDR3 has 13 amino acids. The full variable domain, completed using reference TRBV5-6 and TRBJ1-1, is DAGVTQSPTHLIKTRGQQVTLRCSPKSGHDTVSWYQQALGQGPQFIFQYYEEEERQRGNFPDRFSGHQFPNYSSELNVNALLLGDSALYLCASSLKEDTEAFFGQGTRLTVV.

This chain connects TRBV20-1 to TRBJ2-2, with 8 bases that match TRBD2. V was pared by 6 bases and J by 2 bases, with 2 bases of the junction left unmatched. The V gene's germline CDR1 is DFQATT and CDR2 SNEGSKA (reference sequence). The CDR3 is made up of 13 amino acids. The CDR3, as DNA: TGCAGTGCAACTAGCGGAAACACCGGGGAGCTGTTTTTT. It specifies CSATSGNTGELFF.

This clonotype was counted only a few times. CDR3 amino acids: CASSYSSDSEYF. The DNA for the CDR3 is TGTGCCAGCAGTTACTCTTCGGACTCCGAGTACTTC. The chain couples TRBV6-2 or TRBV6-3 to TRBJ2-4; D may be TRBD2 (5 bases). Germline loops: CDR1 MNHEY, CDR2 SVGEGT. Trimming took off 0 bases at V and 14 bases at J, with 11 bases between the two ends. CDR3 length: 12 residues.

This clonotype was seen at least ten times. This rearrangement joins TRBV7-3 to TRBJ2-1; D is unclear. The CDR3 sequence is 16 residues long. Germline CDR1 is SGHTA and CDR2 is FQGTGA. V shed 4 bases and J shed 5 bases, with 18 bases lying between them. The CDR3 sequence is CASSSRGRVGDNEQFF. The CDR3 DNA is TGTGCCAGCAGCTCCCGAGGTAGGGTCGGAGACAATGAGCAGTTCTTC.

This clonotype was counted ten times or more. The chain joins TRBV12-3 or TRBV12-4 to TRBJ1-2; D is undetermined. The CDR3 covers 14 residues. The V end was cut by 3 bases, the J end by 1 base, with 9 bases between. CDR3 amino acids: CASSFTAGNYGYTF. The CDR3 DNA follows: TGTGCCAGCAGTTTTACGGCCGGTAACTATGGCTACACCTTC.

This clonotype was counted at least ten times. The J gene is TRBJ1-3, the V gene TRBV3-1; no reliable D call. The V and J ends lost 1 base and 4 bases respectively, with 14 bases between them. Germline V lookup: CDR1 LGHDT, CDR2 YNNKEL (reference sequence). The CDR3 is made up of 16 amino acids. In nucleotides, the CDR3 is TGTGCCAGCAGCCAAGTGCCCGGGAGAAGAGGAAACACCATATATTTT. It encodes CASSQVPGRRGNTIYF.

This clonotype was seen at least ten times. The rearrangement uses TRBV28 and TRBJ2-5; 7 nucleotides line up with TRBD2. V lost 5 bases to trimming and J lost 9 bases; unmatched junction nucleotides: 9. There are 13 residues in the CDR3. Germline CDR1 reads MDHEN; CDR2 reads SYDVKM. CDR3 in DNA: TGTGCCAGCAGTCCCCCGGGGAGGGTGGCCCAGTACTTC. This encodes CASSPPGRVAQYF.

The sample holds a few counts of this clonotype. This sequence joins TRBV27 and TRBJ2-7, with D hard to call. CDR3 length: 11 amino acids. With 5 bases removed from V and 9 bases from J, the gap between germline ends came to 11 bases. Germline assignment: CDR1 MNHEY and CDR2 SMNVEV (reference sequence). Here the CDR3 reads CASSVRGVQYF. CDR3 DNA: TGTGCCAGCAGTGTCCGAGGAGTGCAGTACTTC.

This clonotype occurred a few times. The chain links TRBV27 to TRBJ2-7; possibly TRBD2 for D (5 bases). The V end was cut by 2 bases, the J end by 5 bases, with 10 bases between. Looked up from germline, CDR1 is MNHEY and CDR2 is SMNVEV (reference sequence). The CDR3 consists of 13 residues. The CDR3 here is CASSLPSRHEQYF. CDR3 bases: TGTGCCAGCAGTTTACCTAGCCGGCACGAGCAGTACTTC.

This clonotype has ten or more counts. The chain has TRBV3-1 and TRBJ2-3; possible D gene TRBD2, 6 bases. CDR1 and CDR2 from the germline V gene are LGHDT and YNNKEL (reference sequence). The CDR3 is 13 residues long. V dropped 0 bases and J dropped 14 bases, with 15 bases sitting between them. The CDR3 loop reads CASSQDGGSQAYF. The CDR3 bases are TGTGCCAGCAGCCAAGATGGGGGGTCCCAAGCGTATTTT.

CDR3 DNA: TGTGCCAGCAGTTTGGTACAGGGAGACTACAATGAGCAGTTCTTC. Protein: CASSLVQGDYNEQFF. This chain connects TRBV12-3 or TRBV12-4 to TRBJ2-1; tentative D call: TRBD1 (6 bases). This CDR3 region has 15 residues. Trimming took 3 bases from V and 3 from J, leaving 12 bases between them.

The V call is TRBV29-1, the J call TRBJ1-2; TRBD1 agrees at 7 bases. The germline V gene encodes CDR1 SQVTM and CDR2 ANQGSEA. The CDR3 runs to 13 residues. With 6 bases clipped from V and 3 bases from J, the junction kept 7 bases outside the gene matches. The CDR3, as DNA: TGCAGCGTCGCAGGGGGGGGTGACTATGGCTACACCTTC. Translation: CSVAGGGDYGYTF.

The sample holds a few counts of this clonotype. The chain carries TRBV10-3 and TRBJ2-7; weak D call: TRBD1 (6 bases). The length of the CDR3 is 11 residues. The germline V and J ends were trimmed by 11 bases and 5 bases, with 13 bases remaining between them. CDR1 and CDR2 (germline): ENHRY, SYGVKD. CDR3 DNA sequence: TGTGCCTCGGCAGGGGACCACGAGCAGTACTTC. Amino acid sequence: CASAGDHEQYF.

This sequence joins TRBV6-2 or TRBV6-3 and TRBJ2-7; 9 bases are shared with TRBD1. V was pared by 6 bases and J by 1 base, with 4 bases of the junction left unmatched. The germline gives CDR1 MNHEY, CDR2 SVGEGT. The CDR3 covers 14 residues. In DNA form, the CDR3 reads TGTGCCAGCAGACTACAGGGGGCGTCCTACGAGCAGTACTTC. It translates to CASRLQGASYEQYF.

In its sample, this clonotype was seen a few times. The chain couples TRBV5-4 to TRBJ2-3, with 9 nucleotides matching TRBD2. Germline CDR1 SGHNT, CDR2 YYREEE (reference sequence). Trimming took 1 base from V and 3 from J; bases not matched to a gene: 6. This CDR3 comprises 16 residues. The CDR3 spells CASSLLLAGRTDTQYF. CDR3 nucleotide sequence: TGTGCCAGCAGCTTGTTGCTAGCGGGAAGGACAGATACGCAGTATTTT.

This clonotype was seen at least ten times. CDR3 sequence: CASSWTGVLNQPQHF. The CDR3 DNA is TGTGCCAGCAGTTGGACAGGGGTCCTCAATCAGCCCCAGCATTTT. V usage is TRBV28 and J usage is TRBJ1-5; 9 bases line up with TRBD1. The trim removed 4 bases at V and 3 bases at J, leaving 4 bases unmatched. The CDR3 has 15 amino acids. CDR1 MDHEN and CDR2 SYDVKM come from the germline V gene.

The V gene is TRBV6-2 or TRBV6-3, the J gene TRBJ1-5; D perhaps matches TRBD1 (6 bases). V was trimmed by 5 bases and J by 6 bases, leaving 17 bases between them. Germline V gene lookup returns CDR1 MNHEY and CDR2 SVGEGT. The CDR3 totals 15 residues. CDR3 DNA sequence: TGTGCCAGCAGTGGCCACCGGAGGGGGGTTCAGCCCCAGCATTTT. Protein product: CASSGHRRGVQPQHF.

This clonotype turned up a few times. This chain uses TRBV29-1 with TRBJ1-1, with D unclear. Deletions cut 3 bases from V and 0 bases from J, with 2 bases between. CDR1 is SQVTM, CDR2 ANQGSEA, per germline. The CDR3 totals 11 residues. In DNA, the CDR3 is TGCAGCGTTGAGGTGAACACTGAAGCTTTCTTT. Protein product: CSVEVNTEAFF.

This clonotype has ten or more counts. The J gene is TRBJ2-7, the V gene TRBV5-1, with 10 bases lining up with TRBD2. Trimming at V came to 0 bases and at J to 1 base, leaving 7 bases not matched to a gene. CDR3 length equals 17 residues. CDR1 SGHRS and CDR2 YFSETQ come from the germline V gene. The CDR3 sequence: CASSLGLAGAGSYEQYF. DNA of the CDR3: TGCGCCAGCAGCTTGGGGCTAGCGGGAGCAGGGTCCTACGAGCAGTACTTC. Using reference TRBV5-1 and TRBJ2-7 for the parts outside the CDR3, the full variable domain is KAGVTQTPRYLIKTRGQQVTLSCSPISGHRSVSWYQQTPGQGLQFLFEYFSETQRNKGNFPGRFSGRQFSNSRSEMNVSTLELGDSALYLCASSLGLAGAGSYEQYFGPGTRLTVT.

The sample holds many counts of this clonotype. The V call is TRBV13, the J call TRBJ2-1; TRBD1 or TRBD2 may be the D gene (5 bases each). This CDR3 region has 14 residues. Germline V gene sequence: CDR1 PRHDT, CDR2 FYEKMQ (reference sequence). Trimming removed 5 bases at V and 4 bases at J, with 12 bases between. The CDR3 sequence is CASSVRDQYNEQFF. The DNA for the CDR3 is TGTGCCAGCAGCGTCCGGGACCAGTACAATGAGCAGTTCTTC. The full variable domain, rest sourced from reference TRBV13 and TRBJ2-1, is AAGVIQSPRHLIKEKRETATLKCYPIPRHDTVYWYQQGPGQDPQFLISFYEKMQSDKGSIPDRFSAQQFSDYHSELNMSSLELGDSALYFCASSVRDQYNEQFFGPGTRLTVL.